These 18 T cell receptor beta chains came from one sample sequenced in a study of CD8 T cells in Susac syndrome. Reverse transcription of roughly 0.5 to 1 ug RNA was performed with random hexamers. TCRdb processed the immunoSEQ multiplex PCR reads anew with MiXCR; each CDR3 protein has one entry. Of some 300,000 distinct CDR3 sequences detected, about 91% appear once; the ten largest clones hold approximately 0.18%. The sequencing sample was made of CD8+ T cells from PBMCs. The receptors stem from a human donor with multiple sclerosis.

The V and J genes are TRBV7-9 and TRBJ2-1, with 7 bases that match TRBD1. With 6 bases clipped from V and 1 base from J, the junction kept 9 bases outside the gene matches. Germline V gives CDR1 SEHNR, CDR2 FQNEAQ (reference sequence). This CDR3 contains 16 residues. The CDR3, as DNA: TGTGCCAGCAGTCCCGAAACAGGGGAGTCCTACAATGAGCAGTTCTTC. Its translation: CASSPETGESYNEQFF.

The V and J genes are TRBV6-5 and TRBJ2-1, with 9 bases aligning to TRBD2. Germline V gene lookup returns CDR1 MNHEY and CDR2 SVGAGI. V lost 2 bases to trimming and J lost 4 bases; unmatched junction nucleotides: 3. The CDR3 covers 15 residues. In nucleotides, the CDR3 is TGTGCCAGCAGTTACGTCCTAGCGGGGTACAATGAGCAGTTCTTC. Translating gives CASSYVLAGYNEQFF.

The chain uses TRBV29-1 and TRBJ2-3; D uncertain. The CDR3 is made up of 13 amino acids. V lost 3 bases and J lost 0, with 7 bases in between. CDR1 is SQVTM and CDR2 is ANQGSEA in the germline V gene. CDR3 coding DNA: TGCAGCGTTGATATGTACAGCACAGATACGCAGTATTTT. Translated, it gives CSVDMYSTDTQYF.

The gene calls are TRBV3-1 and TRBJ2-2; D unresolved. Per the germline V gene, CDR1 is LGHDT and CDR2 is YNNKEL (reference sequence). Trimming removed 4 bases from V and 6 bases from J, with 9 bases in between. This CDR3 region has 13 residues. CDR3 amino acids: CASSPARAGELFF. The CDR3 DNA follows: TGTGCCAGCAGCCCAGCAAGGGCCGGGGAGCTGTTTTTT.

The J gene is TRBJ2-3, the V gene TRBV27; TRBD1 agrees at 8 bases. The CDR3 length is 15 residues. CDR1 is MNHEY, CDR2 SMNVEV, per germline (reference sequence). J lost 1 base, V lost 6 bases, and 6 bases had no gene match. The CDR3 DNA reads as TGTGCCAGCAGCAAGGACAGGGCGGGCACAGATACGCAGTATTTT. As protein: CASSKDRAGTDTQYF.

The CDR3 reads CSVELSVPDTQYF. DNA of the CDR3: TGCAGCGTTGAATTGTCGGTTCCAGATACGCAGTATTTT. The rearrangement links TRBV29-1 to TRBJ2-3; D is uncertain. V lost 2 bases and J lost 4, with 10 bases in between. The CDR3 contains 13 residues. Germline V lookup: CDR1 SQVTM, CDR2 ANQGSEA.

CDR3 bases: TGTGCCAGCAGCTTGCACAAACCCCAAGAGACCCAGTACTTC. This translates into CASSLHKPQETQYF. V is TRBV11-1 and J is TRBJ2-5; no definite D call. There are 14 residues in the CDR3. V was cut by 3 bases and J by 1 base, with 9 bases left in between. Germline V lookup: CDR1 SGHAT, CDR2 FQDESV (reference sequence).

The rearrangement uses TRBV19 and TRBJ2-2; possible D gene TRBD2, 7 bases. The CDR3 consists of 16 residues. Trimming removed 7 bases at V and 5 bases at J, with 20 bases between. CDR1 and CDR2 from the germline V gene are LNHDA and SQIVND (reference sequence). CDR3 amino acids: CASTLQWGGLTGELFF. The DNA for the CDR3 is TGTGCCAGTACCCTCCAGTGGGGGGGCTTGACCGGGGAGCTGTTTTTT.

The V and J genes are TRBV19 and TRBJ2-7, with TRBD2 identical over 11 bases. This CDR3 contains 14 residues. V trimming: 6 bases; J trimming: 7 bases; junction bases outside the gene matches: 8. CDR1 and CDR2 (germline): LNHDA, SQIVND (reference sequence). CDR3 amino acids: CASSFTSGSGEQYF. For the CDR3, the DNA is TGTGCCAGTAGCTTCACTAGCGGGAGTGGTGAGCAGTACTTC.

The J gene is TRBJ2-5, the V gene TRBV9; D not resolved. The CDR3 totals 14 residues. Germline CDR1 is SGDLS and CDR2 is YYNGEE. V was cut by 2 bases and J by 4 bases, with 12 bases left in between. CDR3 sequence: CASSVLGWGETQYF. In DNA form, the CDR3 reads TGTGCCAGCAGCGTGTTAGGGTGGGGAGAGACCCAGTACTTC.

The CDR3: CASSSTGLASVEQFF. The CDR3 nucleotides read TGTGCCAGCAGCTCAACAGGACTAGCTTCGGTAGAGCAGTTCTTC. This chain uses TRBV5-4 with TRBJ2-1; 8 bases line up with TRBD2. Trimming removed 3 bases from V and 10 bases from J; junction bases left unmatched: 12. The CDR3 is 15 residues long. Germline-derived CDR1 and CDR2 are SGHNT and YYREEE (reference sequence).

V gene TRBV3-1 combines with J gene TRBJ2-1; 10 nucleotides line up with TRBD2. J gave up 6 bases and V 2 bases, and 4 bases lay outside the gene matches. This CDR3 is 15 amino acids long. The germline V gene encodes CDR1 LGHDT and CDR2 YNNKEL (reference sequence). CDR3 in amino acids: CASSQSSGGANEQFF. The CDR3 DNA is TGTGCCAGCAGCCAATCCAGCGGGGGGGCCAATGAGCAGTTCTTC.

The chain joins TRBV5-4 to TRBJ2-7; 10 bases are shared with TRBD2. The CDR3 runs to 15 residues. CDR1 SGHNT and CDR2 YYREEE come from the germline V gene (reference sequence). Germline trimming cut 4 bases from V and 3 bases from J; bases unmatched to any gene: 7. Here the CDR3 reads CASSHKREGNYEQYF. The CDR3 DNA reads TGTGCCAGCAGCCATAAGCGGGAGGGAAACTACGAGCAGTACTTC.

This clonotype was observed a few times. The V call is TRBV7-8, the J call TRBJ2-4; D is ambiguous. CDR1 is SGHVS, CDR2 FQNEAQ, per germline. Trimming removed 5 bases at V and 0 bases at J, with 8 bases between. This CDR3 spans 14 amino acids. DNA for the CDR3: TGTGCCAGCAGCGACCCGGGAGCCAAAAACATTCAGTACTTC. Residues: CASSDPGAKNIQYF.

The chain joins TRBV7-9 to TRBJ1-1; D might be TRBD1 (5 bases). Germline CDR1 SEHNR, CDR2 FQNEAQ (reference sequence). V lost 2 bases, J lost 1 base, and 8 bases lay in between. The CDR3 has 14 amino acids. The CDR3 region has the DNA TGTGCCAGCAGCTTATGGGGGAAGAACACTGAAGCTTTCTTT. Translating it yields CASSLWGKNTEAFF.

V gene TRBV29-1 combines with J gene TRBJ1-1; D gene unclear. Germline values: CDR1 SQVTM, CDR2 ANQGSEA. CDR3 length: 13 amino acids. V dropped 1 base and J dropped 0 bases, with 6 bases sitting between them. Here the CDR3 DNA reads TGCAGCGTTGAAGGGCAGGTGAACACTGAAGCTTTCTTT. The encoded protein is CSVEGQVNTEAFF. The whole variable domain, remainder taken from reference TRBV29-1 and TRBJ1-1, is SAVISQKPSRDICQRGTSLTIQCQVDSQVTMMFWYRQQPGQSLTLIATANQGSEATYESGFVIDKFPISRPNLTFSTLTVSNMSPEDSSIYLCSVEGQVNTEAFFGQGTRLTVV.

The gene calls are TRBV30 and TRBJ2-2, with unresolved D. The germline V gene encodes CDR1 GTSNPN and CDR2 SVGIG (reference sequence). Trimming removed 0 bases at V and 0 bases at J, with 5 bases between. CDR3 length equals 14 residues. CDR3 protein: CAWSVGPNTGELFF. CDR3 DNA sequence: TGTGCCTGGAGTGTGGGTCCGAACACCGGGGAGCTGTTTTTT.

The chain combines TRBV28 with TRBJ1-1; D is perhaps TRBD1 (6 bases). The length of the CDR3 is 15 residues. Germline V CDR1 and CDR2: MDHEN, SYDVKM. Trimming removed 3 bases from V and 1 base from J, with 12 bases in between. CDR3 sequence reads: CASSFYGRGNTEAFF. The DNA for the CDR3 is TGTGCCAGCAGTTTTTATGGCAGGGGGAACACTGAAGCTTTCTTT.